The 6 T cell receptor beta chains below come from one sample, sequenced in a study of glioma-infiltrating T cells. Using RNA template, CDR3s of TCR alpha and beta were amplified with iRepertoire arm-PCR. Each CDR3 protein gets one entry after TCRdb re-called the multiplex PCR reads with MiXCR. The sample has around 99,000 distinct CDR3 sequences, around a quarter seen once. The sequenced sample consisted of glioma tissue, nonneoplastic brain tissue, or PBMCs (not recorded which). The origin of the receptors is a human donor with low-grade glioma or glioblastoma, undergoing nonglioma brain surgery, or in good health (not recorded which).

This clonotype occurred a few times. The CDR3, as DNA: TGTGCCAGCAGCGTAGTGGTAGCGCGGAGCTCCTACAATGAGCAGTTCTTC. Its protein is CASSVVVARSSYNEQFF. The gene calls are TRBV9 and TRBJ2-1, with TRBD2 as a possible D gene (5 bases). The V gene's germline CDR1 is SGDLS and CDR2 YYNGEE. There are 17 residues in the CDR3. Trimming took 0 bases from V and 0 from J, leaving 13 bases between them.

A note on this clonotype: Possible read error: a much larger clone is one base away. The chain has TRBV7-8 and TRBJ1-1; D remains ambiguous. Germline V gene sequence: CDR1 SGHVS, CDR2 FQNEAQ. The CDR3 consists of 13 residues. The CDR3 loop is CASSSSRRTEALF. The CDR3 DNA sequence: TGTGCCAGCAGCTCCTCGCGTCGGACTGAAGCTCTCTTT.

This clonotype was counted at least ten times. The V gene is TRBV28, the J gene TRBJ1-3, with unresolved D. The CDR3 length is 13 residues. V gave up 9 bases and J gave up 2 bases, with 11 bases separating them. From germline, CDR1 is MDHEN and CDR2 SYDVKM. This CDR3 reads CASNRPPGNTIYF. The CDR3 DNA sequence: TGTGCCAGTAACCGCCCCCCTGGAAACACCATATATTTT.

In this sample, this clonotype turned up many times. The chain is built from TRBV7-2 and TRBJ2-1; 9 bases are shared with TRBD2. The germline gives CDR1 SGHTA, CDR2 FQGNSA. V shed 3 bases and J 10 bases; nucleotides not matched to a gene: 4. The CDR3 has 13 residues. CDR3 bases: TGTGCCAGCAGCTTTGCTAGCGGGGCAGAGCAGTTCTTC. Its translation: CASSFASGAEQFF.

This sequence joins TRBV6-2 or TRBV6-3 and TRBJ1-1; no reliable D call. Germline V gene data show CDR1 as MNHEY and CDR2 as SVGEGT. The CDR3 sequence is 13 residues long. V gave up 7 bases and J gave up 4 bases, with 13 bases separating them. The CDR3 loop reads CASNYQLTTEAFF. The CDR3 region has the DNA TGTGCCAGCAACTACCAACTAACCACTGAAGCTTTCTTT.

This clonotype was counted at least ten times. The rearrangement joins TRBV6-1 to TRBJ2-2; no clear D. With 5 bases removed from V and 7 bases from J, the gap between germline ends came to 8 bases. CDR1 MNHNS and CDR2 SASEGT come from the germline V gene. The CDR3 is 12 amino acids. In DNA, the CDR3 is TGTGCCAGCAGTCCTAGATTCGGGGAGCTGTTTTTT. This encodes CASSPRFGELFF.